Included here is one T cell receptor beta chain sequence, with context. This sample was included in a study of blood T cell repertoires in COVID-19. Study details: Sample material is recorded as cDNA or gDNA derived from T cells, B-cell-depleted T cells, or PBMCs.

The CDR3 spans 20 residues. How the authors handled the data: By means of reference gene primer amplification, nucleated cell counts were estimated. Some clones are missing from TCRdb's copy, which holds only in-frame ones; the method was immunoSEQ multiplex PCR. V and J calls and clone size follow that table, whereas D and trimming were derived from the DNA. Counted here are roughly 100,000 clones, about 85% occurring once; the ten biggest clones make up around 2%. This sequence joins TRBV12-2 and TRBJ1-1; no check of the table's D call, TRBD1, against the DNA was made. TRBV12-2 is a pseudogene segment. The sequenced sample was peripheral blood. This receptor was obtained from a man in his fifties or sixties with active COVID-19. CDR3 amino acids: CASRPNAWDRGFGMNTEAFF. As DNA, the CDR3 is TGTGCAAGTCGCCCTAACGCATGGGACAGGGGTTTTGGAATGAACACTGAAGCTTTCTTT.